A selection of T cell receptor beta chains follows, all from one sample in a study of cytotoxic CD8 clonotypes in ibrutinib-treated CLL. Only in-frame clones appear in the TCRdb table, and some are missing; sequencing was by immunoSEQ multiplex PCR. The sample includes 160,000 or so clones, more than 75% of them seen just once. This specimen was PBMCs, taken after 12 months of ibrutinib treatment. These TCRs come from a human donor with chronic lymphocytic leukemia. Both conserved end residues are part of each CDR3. Fields, in order: V gene, J gene, CDR3 length, CDR3 protein.

TRBV13,TRBJ1-1,13,CASSLFSGTEAFF
TRBV5-6,TRBJ1-1,14,CASSYTGVRTEAFF
TRBV6-6,TRBJ2-7,15,CASRSVGRVSYEQYF
TRBV6-5,TRBJ1-2,13,CAATGAGGTGYTF
TRBV30,TRBJ1-5,15,CAWSIGTGANQPQHF
TRBV5-1,TRBJ2-5,13,CASSSRPQETQYF
TRBV2,TRBJ1-6,14,CASKGSTGASPLHF
TRBV6-6,TRBJ1-2,14,CASSYSGYGDGYTF
TRBV7-2,TRBJ1-1,15,CASSLSPVVGTEAFF
TRBV6-5,TRBJ2-7,14,CASSRSGQSYEQYF
TRBV4-1,TRBJ1-2,15,CASSQDQGGAQGYTF
TRBV7-9,TRBJ2-2,14,CASSPGTVTGELFF
TRBV18,TRBJ2-1,15,CASSPSIGSYNEQFF
TRBV7-9,TRBJ2-5,15,CASSFLGVGIQTQYF
TRBV28,TRBJ1-1,15,CASLQGAVCGTEAFF
TRBV5-1,TRBJ1-6,15,CASSLVAGINSPLHF
TRBV7-6,TRBJ2-5,14,CASSLGTAKETQYF
TRBV29-1,TRBJ2-7,14,CSVEDAGRTDEQYF
TRBV30,TRBJ2-3,12,CAWSELADTQYF
TRBV27,TRBJ2-7,16,CASSLLTGTGGYEQYF
TRBV5-1,TRBJ2-7,15,CASSIGQVPYSEQYF
TRBV7-9,TRBJ1-1,17,CASSLRSRTEGSQWAFF
TRBV10-3,TRBJ2-7,12,CATRQGRGEQYF
TRBV28,TRBJ1-5,15,CASSLSSTGAQPQHF
TRBV28,TRBJ1-6,16,CASSTPGRGESSPLHF
TRBV7-2,TRBJ2-7,13,CASSEEFSYEQYF
TRBV4-3,TRBJ2-1,17,CASSQNLLAGAYNEQFF
TRBV7-7,TRBJ2-7,14,CASSLDAGPYEQYF
TRBV4-2,TRBJ1-5,15,CASSQEVWSNQPQHF
TRBV5-8,TRBJ2-1,15,CASSPGQGGYNEQFF
TRBV11-3,TRBJ2-3,16,CASSSAFRGGADTQYF
TRBV6-1,TRBJ2-3,12,CASSEAGDTQYF
TRBV7-9,TRBJ1-2,15,CASSLARDTSNGYTF
TRBV7-9,TRBJ2-7,13,CASSRGTFYEQYF
TRBV5-1,TRBJ2-7,16,CASSLVPGQGTSEQYF
TRBV7-2,TRBJ2-7,15,CASSGRQAGSYEQYF
TRBV4-1,TRBJ2-2,17,CASSQDQGTSNTGELFF
TRBV28,TRBJ2-1,16,CASSPDSRTLVDEQFF
TRBV7-3,TRBJ2-7,16,CASSLTLAGVPYEQYF
TRBV7-9,TRBJ1-1,15,CASSLAGQRNTEAFF
TRBV6-4,TRBJ2-1,15,CASSPSSGGAGEQFF
TRBV28,TRBJ2-7,15,CASSTAQGYSYEQYF
TRBV15,TRBJ1-2,14,CATSLDLSRYGYTF
TRBV21-1,TRBJ1-2,14,CASSSRQGADGYTF
TRBV28,TRBJ2-1,13,CASMRQDYNEQFF
TRBV6-6,TRBJ2-6,16,CASSYSTGSGANVLTF
TRBV27,TRBJ2-7,15,CASTETTSGAYEQYF
TRBV7-9,TRBJ1-3,15,CANRDRVPGGNTIYF
TRBV7-3,TRBJ2-2,14,CASSQRLGTGELFF
TRBV18,TRBJ2-3,12,CASSPPTDTQYF
TRBV5-1,TRBJ1-1,15,CASSLGHKRGTEAFF
TRBV6-6,TRBJ1-1,14,CATQQGAVNTEAFF
TRBV11-2,TRBJ2-3,15,CASSLGGGPTDTQYF
TRBV7-2,TRBJ2-1,15,CASSLAGSSYNEQFF
TRBV5-1,TRBJ1-5,15,CASSLGQGGNQPQHF
TRBV5-1,TRBJ1-2,14,CASSTQGPNYGYTF
TRBV30,TRBJ1-4,14,CAWSVKRRDEKLFF
TRBV27,TRBJ1-1,15,CASRRSGRFATEAFF
TRBV10-3,TRBJ1-2,15,CAISEPYIGPYGYTF